This T cell receptor (beta chain) stems from a study of T cell responses to AZD1222 COVID-19 vaccine listed by TCRdb under 2021. About the investigation overall: Because spike-specific TCR depth and breadth did not differ between the two schedules, AZD1222 recipients who got a second dose at roughly 4 weeks were pooled with those who got a second dose at roughly 12 weeks. A total of about 240 trial participants underwent TCR sequencing, of whom some 210 received two doses of AZD1222 and 26 received two doses of the MenACWY control vaccine. Enrollment into the trials was organized by age into subgroups of 18-55, 56-69 and 70-plus years, and those subgroups contained about 160, 30 and 59 TCR-sequenced participants, respectively.

The meaning of the sample's time point label: baseline before first vaccination. Vaccinee samples came from UK trials COV001 and COV002, including a single-blind randomized controlled phase 2/3 trial of AZD1222 (ChAdOx1 nCoV-19) in healthy adults. For TCRbeta chain sequencing, PBMC samples from trial participants were taken at day 0 and at day 28 after the second dose. The full study reports these points: The whole spike protein was spanned by vaccine-associated CD4 TCRs, and dominant responses were seen in regions 160-218 and 743-854. Conclusions about previously exposed vaccinees were limited because only a handful of AZD1222 recipients were SARS-CoV-2 seropositive at baseline. The 56-69-year group was small, and its depth increase did not reach significance, likely because of low power. Participants were mostly white British, with more females than males. The authors suggested clonal diversity may have been underestimated. Reportedly, close to half of the unique spike-specific TCRs recognized epitopes lying outside the regions that are mutated in the B.1.351 and B.1.1.7 variants. Spike-specific TCR breadth and depth rose significantly after two AZD1222 doses compared with day 0 and with MenACWY recipients. No day 14 peak-response samples were available, so repertoires were characterized only after the peak T cell response.

The CDR3 regions of human TCRbeta chains were analyzed by immunosequencing. The published analysis was carried out like this. Repertoire TCRs were matched against a reference library of SARS-CoV-2-specific TCRs generated with the MIRA antigen-specificity platform. Breadth was defined as the fraction of unique TCRs that were SARS-CoV-2-associated. Depth was defined as the fraction of total T cells that were SARS-CoV-2-associated. Using the MIRA data, every spike-specific TCR was mapped to the spike region that the TCR reacted to and assigned to either a CD4 or a CD8 class. Log10-transformed breadth and depth values were compared by one-way ANOVA with Sidak's multiple comparisons tests. In its TCRdb copy, this immuneACCESS table keeps in-frame sequences only and misses some clones. Where compared with another copy, unresolved V genes explain less than half of these, and the others have no known cause. V, J and clone size derive from that table, while D and trimming were established from the DNA sequence. The sample profile shows around 150,000 clones; roughly 94% of them were found once. The ten biggest clones cover 1.3% of the sample.

Taken from cysteine to phenylalanine, the CDR3 has 17 residues. Only CDR3 DNA is held: 51 bases, read in frame from base 1. In regard to this clone: Its target antigen remains unknown. Base qualities are missing; no much larger clone stands one base away.

The chain is assembled from TRBV21-1 and TRBJ1-2; the table calls TRBD1, which could not be checked here. TRBV21-1 is flagged as a pseudogene. The origin of this receptor is an adult in good health. The specimen comprised peripheral blood, sampled on day 0 of AZD1222 vaccination. CDR3 protein: CASSKVDRARVVRGYTF. The DNA sequence is as follows: TGTGCCAGCAGCAAAGTTGACAGGGCCAGAGTCGTACGTGGCTACACCTTC.